The TCR beta chain under discussion was sequenced for a study of cytomegalovirus exposure and HLA in healthy donors. The wider study: The same platform used for the approximately 670 first-cohort repertoires was also used for the 100 to 150 validation repertoires, as a later analysis reported. The study, taken as a whole, reports: There were over 150 TCR beta chains listed as cytomegalovirus-associated.

A note on this clone: Its specificity is unknown.

The CDR3 has 15 amino acids. Per germline, CDR1 SGHRS and CDR2 YFSETQ. The V end was cut by 3 bases, the J end by 3 bases, with 15 bases between. Profiling relied on immunoSEQ multiplex PCR, and the TCRdb table lists in-frame clones only, not all of them. The sample carries over 75,000 clones, 85% recorded once. The source material was PBMCs. The clonotype comes from a man between 18 and 29 years old in good health and CMV-seropositive. The gene calls are TRBV5-1 and TRBJ1-1, with a tentative D call TRBD1 (5 bases). CDR3 in amino acids: CASSSQGIRDTEAFF. CDR3 DNA sequence: TGCGCCAGCAGCTCGCAGGGAATTCGGGACACTGAAGCTTTCTTT.